The 21 T cell receptor beta chains presented below share a single source sample, sequenced in a study of identical twins (TCRdb year 2016). Libraries were constructed by 5' RACE. Instrument used: Illumina HiSeq 2000. TCRdb trimmed public reads at Q25 via fastp, called clones via MiXCR and kept in-frame beta chains. Entries are consolidated by CDR3 protein sequence, retaining the most common genes and DNA. This sample has 500,000 to 650,000 distinct CDR3 sequences in its table, and just over 7% of those were observed once. The ten largest account for 1.5% to 2% of the sample. These same data were also listed under a study on yellow fever vaccine responses in identical twins.

Sequencing input: PBMCs. The source is a woman under 30 in good health.

This clonotype appeared a few times. V usage is TRBV12-3 or TRBV12-4 and J usage is TRBJ1-5, with D uncertain. Trimming took 2 bases from V and 5 from J, leaving 4 bases between them. This CDR3 has 12 residues. CDR3 protein: CASSLLDQPQHF. Here the CDR3 DNA reads TGTGCCAGCAGTTTATTAGATCAGCCCCAGCATTTT.

A few counts support this clonotype. The chain combines TRBV12-3 or TRBV12-4 with TRBJ2-3, with 9 bases fitting TRBD2. The CDR3 runs 15 residues. V was clipped by 5 bases and J by 5 bases; unmatched bases: 8. The chain's CDR3 is CASSQEREELDTQYF. CDR3 coding DNA: TGTGCCAGCAGTCAAGAGCGGGAGGAATTAGATACGCAGTATTTT.

In its sample, this clonotype was seen a few times. The gene calls are TRBV6-5 and TRBJ2-7; 10 bases fit TRBD2. Germline V CDR1 and CDR2: MNHEY, SVGAGI. Unmatched junction bases numbered 7, after V lost 0 bases and J lost 5 bases. CDR3 length equals 16 residues. DNA for the CDR3: TGTGCCAGCAGTTACTCGGTTCTAGCGGGAGTAAACGAGCAGTACTTC. Translating gives CASSYSVLAGVNEQYF.

This chain connects TRBV20-1 to TRBJ2-7; tentative D call: TRBD2 (6 bases). The CDR3 spans 13 residues. CDR1 is DFQATT and CDR2 is SNEGSKA in the germline V gene (reference sequence). V was shortened by 4 bases and J by 1 base, with 11 bases between the two germline ends. The CDR3 loop is CSANRDLSYEQYF. CDR3 in DNA: TGCAGTGCTAACCGGGACTTATCCTACGAGCAGTACTTC.

This clonotype is a singleton in its sample. The chain employs TRBV28 and TRBJ2-7; D gene ambiguous. Between the trimmed V and J ends, which lost 5 bases and 4 bases, there was a span of 12 bases. The V gene's germline CDR1 is MDHEN and CDR2 SYDVKM. The CDR3 has 13 residues. CDR3 amino acids: CASSPPHTYEQYV. DNA for the CDR3: TGTGCCAGCAGTCCTCCCCATACTTACGAGCAGTACGTC.

This clonotype has just a few counts. This sequence joins TRBV18 and TRBJ1-6, with a tentative D call TRBD1 (6 bases). CDR1 is KGHSH, CDR2 LQKENI, per germline. The CDR3 length is 17 residues. The V gene lost 5 bases and the J gene lost 0 bases, with 14 bases spanning the gap. Here the CDR3 reads CASSKNRASSYNSPLHF. The CDR3 DNA reads TGTGCCAGCTCAAAAAACAGGGCCAGCTCCTATAATTCACCCCTCCACTTT.

The V gene is TRBV21-1, the J gene TRBJ2-1; the table gives TRBD2 as D, unverified against the DNA. TRBV21-1 has pseudogene status. This CDR3 region has 17 residues. The CDR3 region has the DNA TGTGCCAGCAGCAAAGCGGCTAGCGGAAACTCCTACAATGAGCAGTTCTTC. Translated, it gives CASSKAASGNSYNEQFF.

The chain joins TRBV13 to TRBJ2-2; 12 nucleotides line up with TRBD2. The V segment lost 5 bases and the J segment 2 bases; nucleotides outside the gene matches: 12. This CDR3 spans 19 amino acids. The germline gives CDR1 PRHDT, CDR2 FYEKMQ (reference sequence). The CDR3 DNA reads TGTGCCAGCAGCAGCACAGACCGACTAGCGGGAGCAAACACCGGGGAGCTGTTTTTT. This encodes CASSSTDRLAGANTGELFF.

This clonotype occurred a few times. This rearrangement joins TRBV5-6 to TRBJ2-1; TRBD1 is a possible D gene (6 bases). CDR1 and CDR2 (germline): SGHDT, YYEEEE. This CDR3 comprises 13 residues. Trimming left V 0 bases short and J 10 bases short, with 11 bases between. The CDR3 sequence is CASSLETGWEQFF. CDR3 nucleotide sequence: TGTGCCAGCAGCTTGGAGACAGGATGGGAGCAGTTCTTC.

The chain employs TRBV10-3 and TRBJ2-2; possibly TRBD2 for D (5 bases). The germline V gene encodes CDR1 ENHRY and CDR2 SYGVKD. This CDR3 region has 13 residues. The V end was cut by 3 bases, the J end by 7 bases, with 9 bases between. The CDR3 sequence: CAISDRDDGELFF. The CDR3 nucleotides are TGTGCCATCAGTGATCGGGATGACGGGGAGCTGTTTTTT.

A few counts support this clonotype. The chain has TRBV6-5 and TRBJ1-1, with TRBD1 as a possible D gene (6 bases). The CDR3 is 15 residues long. Looked up from germline, CDR1 is MNHEY and CDR2 is SVGAGI. Trimming removed 2 bases from V and 4 bases from J, with 14 bases in between. The CDR3 region is CASSYRGFLSTEAFF. For the CDR3, the DNA is TGTGCCAGCAGTTACAGGGGGTTTTTGAGCACTGAAGCTTTCTTT.

The chain couples TRBV5-1 to TRBJ2-5; D possibly corresponds to TRBD1 (5 bases). This CDR3 contains 13 residues. Germline V CDR1 and CDR2: SGHRS, YFSETQ. Trimming took off 4 bases at V and 0 bases at J, with 7 bases between the two ends. The CDR3 coding sequence is TGCGCCAGCAGCCCGGACAACCAAGAGACCCAGTACTTC. Its protein product is CASSPDNQETQYF.

The chain has TRBV5-1 and TRBJ2-5; unclear D gene. Germline V gene lookup returns CDR1 SGHRS and CDR2 YFSETQ. The CDR3 has 15 residues. Trimming left V 0 bases short and J 5 bases short, with 14 bases between. The CDR3 coding sequence is TGCGCCAGCAGCTTGGAAGGACCACCCGGCGAGACCCAGTACTTC. Encoded protein: CASSLEGPPGETQYF.

The table lists this clonotype with a few counts. The chain has TRBV4-1 and TRBJ1-6; D gene unclear. CDR1 is MGHRA and CDR2 is YSYEKL in the germline V gene. This CDR3 region has 16 residues. Trimming removed 1 base at V and 7 bases at J, with 14 bases between. The CDR3 loop is CASSQGLKRVNSPLHF. In nucleotides, the CDR3 is TGCGCCAGCAGCCAAGGACTAAAGAGGGTAAATTCACCCCTCCACTTT.

The chain uses TRBV3-1 and TRBJ2-3; a possible D gene is TRBD2 (5 bases). Trimming shortened V by 3 bases and J by 8 bases, and 18 bases separated the two germline ends. The CDR3 is 15 amino acids. CDR1 LGHDT and CDR2 YNNKEL come from the germline V gene (reference sequence). DNA for the CDR3: TGTGCCAGCAGCCATACCCCGAACGCGGCGGGTACGCAGTATTTT. This sequence encodes CASSHTPNAAGTQYF.

To note about this clonotype: The junction shows a germline mismatch at one end, possibly a read error. The chain carries TRBV20-1 and TRBJ2-4; either TRBD1 or TRBD2 may supply D (6 bases each). CDR3 length: 17 amino acids. Germline V gives CDR1 DFQATT, CDR2 SNEGSKA (reference sequence). CDR3 sequence reads: CCARDSWGATNKNIQYF. As DNA, the CDR3 is TGCTGTGCTAGAGATTCATGGGGGGCCACCAACAAAAACATTCAGTACTTC.

This clonotype was counted a few times. The gene calls are TRBV20-1 and TRBJ2-7, with TRBD1 as a possible D gene (5 bases). From germline, CDR1 is DFQATT and CDR2 SNEGSKA (reference sequence). The CDR3 spans 11 residues. V was cut by 3 bases and J by 5 bases, with 8 bases left in between. CDR3 protein: CSASGADEQYF. CDR3 DNA: TGCAGTGCTAGTGGGGCAGACGAGCAGTACTTC.

A few counts support this clonotype. This chain uses TRBV10-3 with TRBJ1-2, with D possibly TRBD1 on 5 matching bases. This CDR3 comprises 15 residues. Germline CDR1 reads ENHRY; CDR2 reads SYGVKD. The V and J ends lost 0 bases and 7 bases respectively, with 15 bases between them. CDR3 sequence (DNA): TGTGCCATCAGTGAGTCGATCCTAACAGGAGGTGGCTACACCTTC. Encoded protein: CAISESILTGGGYTF.

This clonotype was counted between two and nine times. V is TRBV7-9 and J is TRBJ1-2, with 7 bases identical to TRBD1. Germline CDR1 and CDR2: SEHNR and FQNEAQ (reference sequence). The length of the CDR3 is 15 residues. Unmatched junction bases numbered 12, after V lost 4 bases and J lost 7 bases. The CDR3, as DNA: TGTGCCAGCAGCTCCTCCGACAGGGAAACTACTGGCTACACCTTC. Protein: CASSSSDRETTGYTF.

The sample holds many counts of this clonotype. This chain connects TRBV6-5 to TRBJ1-2, with D possibly matching TRBD1 (6 bases). This CDR3 is 12 amino acids long. The germline gives CDR1 MNHEY, CDR2 SVGAGI. The V end lost 7 bases, the J end lost 5 bases, and 11 bases lay between the germline ends. This CDR3 reads CASTKTGYGYTF. The CDR3 coding sequence is TGTGCCAGCACAAAGACAGGTTATGGCTACACCTTC.

The gene calls are TRBV7-2 and TRBJ2-3, with D maybe TRBD1 (6 bases). V was trimmed by 8 bases and J by 1 base, leaving 10 bases between them. Looked up from germline, CDR1 is SGHTA and CDR2 is FQGNSA. The CDR3 runs to 13 residues. CDR3 sequence reads: CASQGRRTDTQYF. The DNA for the CDR3 is TGTGCCAGCCAGGGGCGGCGCACAGATACGCAGTATTTT.